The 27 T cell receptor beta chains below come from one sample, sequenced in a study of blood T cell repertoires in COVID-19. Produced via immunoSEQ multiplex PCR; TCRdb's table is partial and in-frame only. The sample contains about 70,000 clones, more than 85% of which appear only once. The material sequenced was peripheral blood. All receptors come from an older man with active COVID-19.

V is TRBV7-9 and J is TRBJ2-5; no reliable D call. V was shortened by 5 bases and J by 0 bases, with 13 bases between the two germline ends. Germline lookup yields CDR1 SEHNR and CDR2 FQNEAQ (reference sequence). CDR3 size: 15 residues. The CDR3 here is CASSPGGSYQETQYF. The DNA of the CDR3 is TGTGCCAGCAGCCCCGGCGGATCGTACCAAGAGACCCAGTACTTC.

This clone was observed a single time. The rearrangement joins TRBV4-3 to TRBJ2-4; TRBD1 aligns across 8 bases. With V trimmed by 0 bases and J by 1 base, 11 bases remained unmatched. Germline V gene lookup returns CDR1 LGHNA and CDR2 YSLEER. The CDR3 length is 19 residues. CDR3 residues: CASSQDLDREFGAKNIQYF. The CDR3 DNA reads TGCGCCAGCAGCCAAGACCTGGACAGGGAGTTTGGGGCCAAAAACATTCAGTACTTC.

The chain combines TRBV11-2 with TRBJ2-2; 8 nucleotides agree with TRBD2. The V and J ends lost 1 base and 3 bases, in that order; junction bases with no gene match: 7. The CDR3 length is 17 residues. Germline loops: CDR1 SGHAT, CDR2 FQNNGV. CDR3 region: CASSLGASGSYTGELFF. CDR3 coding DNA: TGTGCCAGCAGCTTAGGGGCCAGCGGGAGTTACACCGGGGAGCTGTTTTTT.

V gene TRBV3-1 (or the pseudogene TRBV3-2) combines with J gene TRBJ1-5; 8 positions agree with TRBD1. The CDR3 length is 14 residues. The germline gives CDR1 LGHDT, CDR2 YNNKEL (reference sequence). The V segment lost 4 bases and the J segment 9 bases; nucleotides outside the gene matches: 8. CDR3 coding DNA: TGTGCCAGCAGCCCTGGACAGGGTCCGTGGCCCCAGCATTTT. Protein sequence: CASSPGQGPWPQHF.

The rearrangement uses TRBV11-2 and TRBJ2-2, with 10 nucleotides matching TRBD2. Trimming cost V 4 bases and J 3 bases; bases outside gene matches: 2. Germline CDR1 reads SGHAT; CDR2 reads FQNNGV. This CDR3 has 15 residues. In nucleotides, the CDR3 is TGTGCCAGCAGCTGGACTAGCGGCGACACCGGGGAGCTGTTTTTT. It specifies CASSWTSGDTGELFF.

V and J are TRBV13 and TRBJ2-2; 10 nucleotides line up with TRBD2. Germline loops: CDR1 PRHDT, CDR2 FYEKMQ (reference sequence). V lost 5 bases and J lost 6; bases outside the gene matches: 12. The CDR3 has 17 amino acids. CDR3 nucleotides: TGTGCCAGCAGCGCCCCCAAACTAGCGGGAAGGCCCGGGGAGCTGTTTTTT. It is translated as CASSAPKLAGRPGELFF.

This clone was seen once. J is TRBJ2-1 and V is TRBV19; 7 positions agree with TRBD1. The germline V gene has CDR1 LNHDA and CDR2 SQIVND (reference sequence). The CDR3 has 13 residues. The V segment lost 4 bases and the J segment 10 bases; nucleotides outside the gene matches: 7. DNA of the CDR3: TGTGCCAGTAGTACACGGGACAGCACCGAGCAGTTCTTC. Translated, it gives CASSTRDSTEQFF.

Here the CDR3 reads CASSPGQGAWGELFF. In DNA, the CDR3 is TGTGCCAGCAGCCCCGGACAGGGGGCGTGGGGGGAGCTGTTTTTT. The chain is built from TRBV6-5 and TRBJ2-2, with 11 bases identical to TRBD1. This CDR3 spans 15 amino acids. Germline assignment: CDR1 MNHEY and CDR2 SVGAGI. J lost 8 bases, V lost 6 bases, and 8 bases had no gene match.

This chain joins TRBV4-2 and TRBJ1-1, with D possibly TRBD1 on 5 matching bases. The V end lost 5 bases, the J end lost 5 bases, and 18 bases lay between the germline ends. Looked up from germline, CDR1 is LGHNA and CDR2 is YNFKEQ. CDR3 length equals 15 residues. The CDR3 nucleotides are TGTGCCAGCAGCTCGGACATGTCTGTGGGGACTGAAGCTTTCTTT. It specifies CASSSDMSVGTEAFF.

The CDR3 sequence: CASSLAGGVSGANVLTF. In DNA, the CDR3 is TGTGCCAGCAGCTTGGCAGGGGGAGTCTCTGGGGCCAACGTCCTGACTTTC. V gene TRBV5-4 combines with J gene TRBJ2-6; TRBD1 agrees at 7 bases. Germline V gene sequence: CDR1 SGHNT, CDR2 YYREEE (reference sequence). V was clipped by 0 bases and J by 0 bases; unmatched bases: 3. CDR3 length equals 17 residues.

The CDR3 DNA follows: TGTGCCGTCCCCGACAGGGGGCCCTCAACTAATGAAAAACTGTTTTTT. This codes for CAVPDRGPSTNEKLFF. V and J are TRBV24-1 and TRBJ1-4; 10 bases agree with TRBD1. J was trimmed by 0 bases and V by 12 bases; bases with no gene match: 9. There are 16 residues in the CDR3. The germline gives CDR1 KGHDR, CDR2 SFDVKD.

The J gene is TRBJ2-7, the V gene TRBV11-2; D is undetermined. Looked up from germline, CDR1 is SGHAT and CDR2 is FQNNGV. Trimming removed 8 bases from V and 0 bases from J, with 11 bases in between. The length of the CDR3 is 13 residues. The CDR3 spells CASGLSPSYEQYF. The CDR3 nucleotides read TGTGCCAGCGGGCTCAGTCCCTCCTACGAGCAGTACTTC. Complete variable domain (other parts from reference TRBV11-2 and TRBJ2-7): EAGVAQSPRYKIIEKRQSVAFWCNPISGHATLYWYQQILGQGPKLLIQFQNNGVVDDSQLPKDRFSAERLKGVDSTLKIQPAKLEDSAVYLCASGLSPSYEQYFGPGTRLTVT.

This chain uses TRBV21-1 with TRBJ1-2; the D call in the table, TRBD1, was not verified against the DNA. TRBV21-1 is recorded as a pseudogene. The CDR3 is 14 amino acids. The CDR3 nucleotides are TGTGCCAGCAGCCGGGGACATGTCGGTAGTGGCTACACCTTC. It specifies CASSRGHVGSGYTF.

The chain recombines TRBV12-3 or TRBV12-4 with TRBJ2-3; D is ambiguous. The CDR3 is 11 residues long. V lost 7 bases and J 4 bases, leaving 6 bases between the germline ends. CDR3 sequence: CASTAADTQYF. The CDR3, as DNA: TGTGCCAGCACCGCGGCAGATACGCAGTATTTT.

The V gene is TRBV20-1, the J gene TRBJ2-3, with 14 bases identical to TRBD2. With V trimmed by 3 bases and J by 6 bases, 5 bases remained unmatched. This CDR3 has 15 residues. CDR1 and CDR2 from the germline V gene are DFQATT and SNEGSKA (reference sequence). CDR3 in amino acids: CSASPRTSGRDTQYF. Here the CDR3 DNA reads TGCAGTGCTAGTCCAAGGACTAGCGGGAGGGATACGCAGTATTTT.

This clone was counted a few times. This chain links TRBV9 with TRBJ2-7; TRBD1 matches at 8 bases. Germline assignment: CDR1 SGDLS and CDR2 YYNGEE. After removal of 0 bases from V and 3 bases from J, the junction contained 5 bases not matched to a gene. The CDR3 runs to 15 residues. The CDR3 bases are TGTGCCAGCAGCGTAGCCCCCGGACAGGGCTACGAGCAGTACTTC. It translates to CASSVAPGQGYEQYF.

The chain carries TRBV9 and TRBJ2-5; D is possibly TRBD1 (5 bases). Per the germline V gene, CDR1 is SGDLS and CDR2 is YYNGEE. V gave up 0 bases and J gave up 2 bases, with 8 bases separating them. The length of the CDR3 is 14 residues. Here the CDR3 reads CASSVGPGQETQYF. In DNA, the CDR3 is TGTGCCAGCAGCGTAGGTCCAGGGCAAGAGACCCAGTACTTC.

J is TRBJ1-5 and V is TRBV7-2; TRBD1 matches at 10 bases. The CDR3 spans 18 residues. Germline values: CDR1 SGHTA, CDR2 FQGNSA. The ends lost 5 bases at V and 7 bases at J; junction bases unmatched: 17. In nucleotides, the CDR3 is TGTGCCAGCAGCCGCAAACCCGGGACAGGGGTCTCGAGGCAGCCCCAGCATTTT. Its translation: CASSRKPGTGVSRQPQHF.

The CDR3 protein is CASRGTVQETQYF. Written as DNA, the CDR3 is TGCGCCAGCAGGGGGACAGTCCAAGAGACCCAGTACTTC. This chain joins TRBV4-1 and TRBJ2-5, with 7 bases aligning to TRBD1. The CDR3 has 13 amino acids. V was pared by 6 bases and J by 1 base, with 2 bases of the junction left unmatched. Germline-derived CDR1 and CDR2 are MGHRA and YSYEKL.

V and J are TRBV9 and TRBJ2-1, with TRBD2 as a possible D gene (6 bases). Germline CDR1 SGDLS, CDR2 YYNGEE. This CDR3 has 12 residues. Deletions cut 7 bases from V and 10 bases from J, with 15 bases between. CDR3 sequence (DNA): TGTGCCAGCGGAACGGGAGTCAGGGAGCAGTTCTTC. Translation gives CASGTGVREQFF.

The CDR3 nucleotides read TGCGCCAGCAGCCAAGCGCGACTGGGGAGGCTCAATGAGCAGTTCTTC. Translated, it gives CASSQARLGRLNEQFF. The gene calls are TRBV4-1 and TRBJ2-1; possibly TRBD2 for D (6 bases). Trimming took 1 base from V and 6 from J, leaving 16 bases between them. The CDR3 consists of 16 residues. Germline CDR1 MGHRA, CDR2 YSYEKL.

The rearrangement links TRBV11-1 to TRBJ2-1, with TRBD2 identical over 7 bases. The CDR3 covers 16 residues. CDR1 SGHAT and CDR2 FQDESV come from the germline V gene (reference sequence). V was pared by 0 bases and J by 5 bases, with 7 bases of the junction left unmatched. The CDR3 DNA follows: TGTGCCAGCAGCTTAGCCGGCGCGGGGAGGGACAATGAGCAGTTCTTC. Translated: CASSLAGAGRDNEQFF.

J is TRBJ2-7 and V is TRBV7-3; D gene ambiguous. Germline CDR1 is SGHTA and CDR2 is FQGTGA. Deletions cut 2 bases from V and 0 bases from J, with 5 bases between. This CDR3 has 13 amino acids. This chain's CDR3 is CASSLGPSYEQYF. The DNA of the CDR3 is TGTGCCAGCAGCTTAGGGCCCTCCTACGAGCAGTACTTC.

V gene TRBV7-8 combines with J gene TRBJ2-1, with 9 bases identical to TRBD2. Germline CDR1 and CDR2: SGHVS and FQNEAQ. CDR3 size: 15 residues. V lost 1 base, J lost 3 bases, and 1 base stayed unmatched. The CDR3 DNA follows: TGTGCCAGCAGCTTAGGGACTAGCGACTACAATGAGCAGTTCTTC. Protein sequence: CASSLGTSDYNEQFF.

The CDR3 region is CASSLEGRVSGYTF. The CDR3 DNA reads as TGTGCCAGCAGCTTAGAGGGCAGGGTGAGCGGCTACACCTTC. The chain carries TRBV7-9 and TRBJ1-2; D is possibly TRBD1 (5 bases). Trimming shortened V by 1 base and J by 8 bases, and 14 bases separated the two germline ends. This CDR3 is built from 14 residues. Germline V gene sequence: CDR1 SEHNR, CDR2 FQNEAQ (reference sequence).

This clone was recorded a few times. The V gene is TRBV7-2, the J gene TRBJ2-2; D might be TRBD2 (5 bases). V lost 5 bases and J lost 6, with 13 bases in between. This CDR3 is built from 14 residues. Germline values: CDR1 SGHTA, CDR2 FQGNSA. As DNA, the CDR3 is TGTGCCAGCAGCGTCTTATGGGGAGCCGGGGAGCTGTTTTTT. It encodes CASSVLWGAGELFF.

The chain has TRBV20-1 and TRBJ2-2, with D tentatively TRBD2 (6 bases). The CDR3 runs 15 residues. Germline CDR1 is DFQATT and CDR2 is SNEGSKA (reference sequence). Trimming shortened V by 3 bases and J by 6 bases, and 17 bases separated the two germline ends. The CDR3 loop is CSASTTSGGAGELFF. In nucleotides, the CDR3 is TGCAGTGCTAGTACCACTAGTGGCGGGGCCGGGGAGCTGTTTTTT.